The T cell receptor beta chain under discussion was sequenced for a study of CD8+ T cells in alopecia areata. Study summary: Tofacitinib therapy took 6 to 18 months; 6 months off drug came after. Disease severity was quantified as SALT score of affected scalp area. Study results and caveats: Shared TCR sequences were less clear between patients than in mice, possibly partly from HLA diversity.

The V and J ends lost 4 bases and 2 bases, in that order; junction bases with no gene match: 5. In germline, CDR1 is LNHDA, CDR2 SQIVND (reference sequence). The length of the CDR3 is 15 residues. A word on this clone: Its antigen is currently unknown.

As to treatment: oral pan-JAK inhibitor, 5-10 mg twice daily. Isolated RNA was reverse transcribed into cDNA used as the sequencing template. Profiled with immunoSEQ multiplex PCR; TCRdb holds only in-frame clones, not every one. This sample yields some 120,000 clones, of which about 60% are seen a single time; more than 10% belongs to the top ten. This TCR was recovered from a human donor with alopecia areata. Sequenced material: CD8+ T cells sorted from blood, taken at week 24, from a patient treated with tofacitinib. The chain links TRBV19 to TRBJ2-3; 8 bases fit TRBD2. This CDR3 reads CASSKLAELTDTQYF. CDR3 nucleotides: TGTGCCAGTAGTAAACTAGCGGAACTCACAGATACGCAGTATTTT.